The 5 T cell receptor beta chains presented below share a single source sample, sequenced in a study of post-analysis software for immune sequencing data. Included in the TCR beta cDNA libraries were unique molecular identifiers. TCRdb used MiXCR to reprocess the PCR reads, holding one entry per CDR3 protein. The repertoire has about 680,000 distinct CDR3 sequences, 55% to 60% of them found once; the top ten carry about 11%. Points from the study as a whole: Compared with controls, patients had more of roughly 5 TRBV segments, including TRBV5-6, TRBV5-1 and TRBV20-1.

No cognate antigen is known for these TCRs. Sequences were obtained from blood. The receptors come from a girl aged 2 to 10 with multiple sclerosis.

In this sample, this clonotype turned up a few times. The chain has TRBV10-1 and TRBJ2-3; the match to TRBD1 covers 9 bases. Germline lookup yields CDR1 WNHNN and CDR2 SYGVQD (reference sequence). The ends lost 2 bases at V and 3 bases at J; junction bases unmatched: 3. This CDR3 contains 15 residues. CDR3 sequence (DNA): TGCGCCAGCAGTGAGGGGACAGGGACAACAGATACGCAGTATTTT. The encoded protein is CASSEGTGTTDTQYF.

The CDR3 region is CASSLLRGGEQYF. The CDR3, as DNA: TGTGCCAGCAGCTTGCTTAGGGGCGGCGAGCAGTACTTC. The genes are TRBV7-2 and TRBJ2-5, with D possibly matching TRBD1 (5 bases). The J call may be mistaken, given a closer DNA end match to TRBJ2-7. Per the germline V gene, CDR1 is SGHTA and CDR2 is FQGNSA. The CDR3 extends over 13 amino acids.

This chain links TRBV7-2 with TRBJ2-3; 9 bases agree with TRBD1. Germline loops: CDR1 SGHTA, CDR2 FQGNSA. V lost 2 bases and J lost 5; bases outside the gene matches: 5. This CDR3 is 15 amino acids long. The CDR3 DNA reads as TGTGCCAGCAGCTTACAGGGACAGGGAGGAGATACGCAGTATTTT. As protein: CASSLQGQGGDTQYF.

The chain is built from TRBV25-1 and TRBJ2-3; 10 bases map to TRBD2. Germline lookup yields CDR1 MGHDK and CDR2 SYGVNS. This CDR3 has 18 amino acids. V lost 6 bases and J lost 2; bases outside the gene matches: 14. The CDR3 sequence: CASSELGGSGGPTDTQYF. The CDR3 nucleotides read TGTGCCAGCAGCGAACTGGGTGGTAGCGGGGGGCCCACAGATACGCAGTATTTT.

V usage is TRBV29-1 and J usage is TRBJ2-1; a possible D gene is TRBD2 (5 bases). With 6 bases removed from V and 10 bases from J, the gap between germline ends came to 16 bases. The CDR3 has 12 amino acids. The germline V gene encodes CDR1 SQVTM and CDR2 ANQGSEA. The CDR3 DNA reads TGCAGCGTAGAGGGAGCCTCGGACGAGCAGTTCTTC. It translates to CSVEGASDEQFF.